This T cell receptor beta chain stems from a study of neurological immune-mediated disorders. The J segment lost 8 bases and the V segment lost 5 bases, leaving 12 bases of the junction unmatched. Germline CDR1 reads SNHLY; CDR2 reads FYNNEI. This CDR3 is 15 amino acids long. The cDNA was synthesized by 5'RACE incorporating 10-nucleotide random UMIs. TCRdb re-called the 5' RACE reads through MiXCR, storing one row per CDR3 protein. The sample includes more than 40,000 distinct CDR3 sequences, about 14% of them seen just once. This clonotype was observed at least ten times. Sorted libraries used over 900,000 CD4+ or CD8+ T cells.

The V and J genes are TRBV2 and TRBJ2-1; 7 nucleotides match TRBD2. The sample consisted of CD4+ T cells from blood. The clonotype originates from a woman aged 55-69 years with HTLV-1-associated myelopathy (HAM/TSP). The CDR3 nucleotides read TGTGCCAGCAGTCTAGGCGGGGGAAGTAACGATGAGCAGTTCTTC. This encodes CASSLGGGSNDEQFF.